A selection of T cell receptor beta chains follows, all from one sample in a study of vaccination effects on CD4 cells after COVID-19. No antigen is known for these receptors. Profiled with immunoSEQ multiplex PCR; TCRdb holds only in-frame clones, not every one. This sample has 37,000 or so clones, with 60% to 80% found just once. Material: CD4+ T cells from PBMCs cultured with HCoV-OC43 spike peptides, obtained before COVID-19 vaccination. These receptors all stem from a human donor who received a COVID-19 vaccine. CDR3s include the opening cysteine and the closing phenylalanine or tryptophan. Each record gives: J gene, clone size, V gene, D gene, CDR3 protein, CDR3 DNA. D genes are given only for firm matches. The listing skips clone size in some rows; elsewhere it reads once, few, many or a size class.

>TRBJ1-2|NA|TRBV3-1/TRBV3-2|NA
CASSQDTGFGRGYTF
TGTGCCAGCAGCCAAGATACGGGGTTTGGGAGGGGCTACACCTTC
>TRBJ2-1|few|TRBV11-3|NA
CASSLAEGNEQFF
TGTGCCAGCAGCTTAGCAGAAGGCAATGAGCAGTTCTTC
>TRBJ2-1|NA|TRBV9|NA
CASSVISSGATFPEQFF
TGTGCCAGCAGCGTAATATCTTCCGGGGCCACGTTTCCTGAGCAGTTCTTC
>TRBJ2-7|NA|TRBV6-5|TRBD2
CASKAGGHLYEQYF
TGTGCCAGCAAGGCGGGAGGGCACCTTTACGAGCAGTACTTC
>TRBJ2-5|NA|TRBV6-5|NA
CASLPGQGGGETQYF
TGTGCCAGCCTCCCAGGACAAGGTGGGGGGGAGACCCAGTACTTC
>TRBJ2-5|NA|TRBV4-1|NA
CASSLQGGGEETQYF
TGCGCCAGCAGCCTTCAGGGGGGCGGAGAAGAGACCCAGTACTTC
>TRBJ1-2|NA|TRBV12-3/TRBV12-4|NA
CASRYRAGYTF
TGTGCCAGCAGATACAGGGCTGGCTACACCTTC
>TRBJ2-5|NA|TRBV29-1|TRBD2
CSVGGGVQETQYF
TGCAGCGTTGGGGGAGGGGTTCAAGAGACCCAGTACTTC
>TRBJ1-1|NA|TRBV20-1|NA
CSVVRNTEAFF
TGCAGTGTGGTGCGGAACACTGAAGCTTTCTTT
>TRBJ1-2|NA|TRBV27|NA
CASQGGTGGNYGYTF
TGTGCCAGTCAAGGGGGTACGGGGGGTAACTATGGCTACACCTTC
>TRBJ1-3|NA|TRBV5-1|NA
CASSLSNSGNTIYF
TGCGCCAGCAGCTTGAGCAACTCTGGAAACACCATATATTTT
>TRBJ2-7|NA|TRBV6-5|NA
CASSPGPGAYEQYF
TGTGCCAGCAGTCCCGGACCGGGAGCCTACGAGCAGTACTTC
>TRBJ1-2|NA|TRBV15|NA
CATSRARDPTLYGYTF
TGTGCCACCAGCAGAGCTCGGGACCCAACCCTATATGGCTACACCTTC
>TRBJ1-1|once|TRBV20-1|NA
CSARGNTEAFF
TGCAGTGCTAGGGGAAACACTGAAGCTTTCTTT
>TRBJ2-1|NA|TRBV9|TRBD2
CASSARLAGGFLGEQFF
TGTGCCAGCAGCGCCAGACTAGCGGGAGGGTTCTTGGGTGAGCAGTTCTTC
>TRBJ2-7|NA|TRBV13|TRBD2
CASSSRARLAGAPYEQYF
TGTGCCAGCAGCTCGCGAGCGAGACTAGCGGGAGCCCCCTACGAGCAGTACTTC
>TRBJ2-1|NA|TRBV18|NA
CASSLSGRRNEQFF
TGTGCCAGCTCACTGTCGGGCCGGAGGAATGAGCAGTTCTTC
>TRBJ2-1|NA|TRBV6-4|NA
CASSDGYSSYNEQFF
TGTGCCAGCAGTGACGGGTATAGCTCCTACAATGAGCAGTTCTTC
>TRBJ1-2|few|TRBV2|TRBD1
CASSEIDRGWEDYGYTF
TGTGCCAGCAGTGAAATCGACAGGGGATGGGAAGACTATGGCTACACCTTC
>TRBJ2-7|NA|TRBV10-2|NA
CATQVGGSSYEQYF
TGCGCCACCCAGGTAGGGGGAAGCTCCTACGAGCAGTACTTC
>TRBJ1-2|NA|TRBV9|TRBD1
CASSVAQGTVYGYTF
TGTGCCAGCAGCGTAGCTCAGGGGACAGTCTATGGCTACACCTTC
>TRBJ1-1|NA|TRBV28|NA
CASSLLGRVGTEAFF
TGTGCCAGCAGTTTATTGGGTAGAGTAGGCACTGAAGCTTTCTTT
>TRBJ2-3|NA|TRBV11-3|TRBD2
CASSFSGGSDRITDTQYF
TGTGCCAGCAGCTTTAGCGGGGGATCGGACAGAATCACAGATACGCAGTATTTT
>TRBJ2-7|NA|TRBV6-6|NA
CASSYSMGRSGEQYF
TGTGCCAGCAGTTACTCCATGGGACGGTCTGGCGAGCAGTACTTC
>TRBJ2-7|NA|TRBV27|TRBD1
CASRLTGISYEQYF
TGTGCCAGCAGATTGACAGGGATCTCCTACGAGCAGTACTTC
>TRBJ2-5|NA|TRBV19|NA
CASSSGHKETQYF
TGTGCCAGTAGTAGCGGACATAAAGAGACCCAGTACTTC
>TRBJ1-2|NA|TRBV3-1/TRBV3-2|TRBD1
CASSHHGTGEGGYTF
TGTGCCAGCAGCCATCACGGCACAGGGGAAGGGGGCTACACCTTC
>TRBJ1-2|NA|TRBV11-2|NA
CASSLGRGDGYGYTF
TGTGCCAGCAGCTTAGGTCGGGGGGATGGCTATGGCTACACCTTC
>TRBJ2-1|once|TRBV18|NA
CASSPSERQFF
TGTGCCAGCTCACCATCGGAGAGACAGTTCTTC
>TRBJ1-1|NA|TRBV5-1|NA
CASSLSQRGNTEAFF
TGCGCCAGCAGCCTATCCCAAAGGGGAAACACTGAAGCTTTCTTT
>TRBJ1-3|NA|TRBV10-1|NA
CASSLDGNTIYF
TGCGCCAGCAGTCTGGACGGGAACACCATATATTTT
>TRBJ2-5|NA|TRBV6-5|TRBD1
CASREQGAQETQYF
TGTGCCAGCCGGGAACAGGGGGCCCAAGAGACCCAGTACTTC
>TRBJ1-1|NA|TRBV18|NA
CASSPDRIEAFF
TGTGCCAGCTCACCCGACAGGATTGAAGCTTTCTTT
>TRBJ1-3|large|TRBV2|NA
CASTSGGPGNTIYF
TGTGCCAGCACCAGTGGGGGGCCTGGAAACACCATATATTTT
>TRBJ2-5|NA|TRBV14|NA
CASSQALVSAQYF
TGTGCCAGCAGCCAGGCACTAGTATCGGCCCAGTACTTC
>TRBJ2-1|NA|TRBV2|NA
CASSEILSEQFF
TGTGCCAGCAGTGAAATTCTTAGTGAGCAGTTCTTC
>TRBJ2-7|few|TRBV6-5|TRBD1
CASSYRDRGYEQYF
TGTGCCAGCAGTTACCGGGACAGGGGCTACGAGCAGTACTTC
>TRBJ2-3|NA|TRBV5-1|NA
CASSFSGVERTDTQYF
TGCGCCAGCAGCTTTAGCGGAGTGGAGCGCACAGATACGCAGTATTTT
>TRBJ1-4|NA|TRBV5-1|NA
CASSFGQPNEKLFF
TGCGCCAGCAGCTTCGGACAGCCTAATGAAAAACTGTTTTTT
>TRBJ2-5|NA|TRBV5-1|TRBD1
CASSLGDRGRETQYF
TGCGCCAGCAGCTTAGGGGACAGGGGTCGGGAGACCCAGTACTTC
>TRBJ2-5|NA|TRBV10-3|TRBD2
CAISEGELAGLQETQYF
TGTGCCATCAGTGAGGGGGAACTAGCGGGATTGCAAGAGACCCAGTACTTC
>TRBJ1-6|few|TRBV27|NA
CASSLSPIVNSPLHF
TGTGCCAGCAGTTTATCGCCGATTGTTAATTCACCCCTCCACTTT
>TRBJ1-1|NA|TRBV19|TRBD1
CASSIVGGGTEAFF
TGTGCCAGTAGTATAGTAGGGGGCGGCACTGAAGCTTTCTTT
>TRBJ2-1|NA|TRBV4-1|NA
CASSQQDLVSYNEQFF
TGCGCCAGCAGCCAACAGGACCTGGTCTCCTACAATGAGCAGTTCTTC
>TRBJ1-6|few|TRBV5-1|TRBD1
CASSSEAQGANSPLHF
TGCGCCAGCAGCTCCGAGGCACAGGGGGCTAATTCACCCCTCCACTTT
>TRBJ2-6|NA|TRBV7-7|NA
CASSPGRLVRANVLTF
TGTGCCAGCAGCCCTGGACGGTTGGTTAGGGCCAACGTCCTGACTTTC
>TRBJ1-2|NA|TRBV5-1|NA
CASSFDGGDGYTF
TGCGCCAGCAGCTTTGACGGGGGCGATGGCTACACCTTC